This TCR beta chain was found in a study of response to subunit inactivated influenza vaccine. Study-level findings and limits: It was suggested by the authors that few new T cells are recruited by each seasonal influenza vaccination.

TCRdb re-analysed the RT-PCR reads in MiXCR, keeping a single row per CDR3 protein. The sample has some 480,000 distinct CDR3 sequences; about 10% are singletons. This clonotype was picked up many times. Its antigen is currently unknown. V shed 3 bases and J shed 6 bases, with 15 bases lying between them. The CDR3 totals 14 residues. CDR1 is DFQATT, CDR2 SNEGSKA, per germline (reference sequence). The source was PBMCs from blood, collected about 40 days after vaccination. The source of this sequence is a man aged 50-59 years who received an inactivated influenza vaccine. This chain links TRBV20-1 with TRBJ2-1; D may be TRBD2 (5 bases). The CDR3 coding sequence is TGCAGTGCTAGGGGTGGAGCGGTCGGCAATGAGCAGTTCTTC. It translates to CSARGGAVGNEQFF.